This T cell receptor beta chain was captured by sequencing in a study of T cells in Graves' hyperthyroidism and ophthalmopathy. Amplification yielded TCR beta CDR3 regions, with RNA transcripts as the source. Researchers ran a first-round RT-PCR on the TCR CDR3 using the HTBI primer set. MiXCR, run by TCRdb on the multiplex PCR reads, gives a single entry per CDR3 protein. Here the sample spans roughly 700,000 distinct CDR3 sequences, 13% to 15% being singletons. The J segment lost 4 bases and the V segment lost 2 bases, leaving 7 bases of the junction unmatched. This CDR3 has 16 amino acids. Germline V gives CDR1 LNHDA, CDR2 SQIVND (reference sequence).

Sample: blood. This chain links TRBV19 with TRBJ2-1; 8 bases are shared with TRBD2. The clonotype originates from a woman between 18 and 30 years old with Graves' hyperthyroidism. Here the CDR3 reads CASSIQPSGRYNEQFF. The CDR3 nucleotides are TGTGCCAGTAGTATACAACCTAGCGGGCGTTACAATGAGCAGTTCTTC.